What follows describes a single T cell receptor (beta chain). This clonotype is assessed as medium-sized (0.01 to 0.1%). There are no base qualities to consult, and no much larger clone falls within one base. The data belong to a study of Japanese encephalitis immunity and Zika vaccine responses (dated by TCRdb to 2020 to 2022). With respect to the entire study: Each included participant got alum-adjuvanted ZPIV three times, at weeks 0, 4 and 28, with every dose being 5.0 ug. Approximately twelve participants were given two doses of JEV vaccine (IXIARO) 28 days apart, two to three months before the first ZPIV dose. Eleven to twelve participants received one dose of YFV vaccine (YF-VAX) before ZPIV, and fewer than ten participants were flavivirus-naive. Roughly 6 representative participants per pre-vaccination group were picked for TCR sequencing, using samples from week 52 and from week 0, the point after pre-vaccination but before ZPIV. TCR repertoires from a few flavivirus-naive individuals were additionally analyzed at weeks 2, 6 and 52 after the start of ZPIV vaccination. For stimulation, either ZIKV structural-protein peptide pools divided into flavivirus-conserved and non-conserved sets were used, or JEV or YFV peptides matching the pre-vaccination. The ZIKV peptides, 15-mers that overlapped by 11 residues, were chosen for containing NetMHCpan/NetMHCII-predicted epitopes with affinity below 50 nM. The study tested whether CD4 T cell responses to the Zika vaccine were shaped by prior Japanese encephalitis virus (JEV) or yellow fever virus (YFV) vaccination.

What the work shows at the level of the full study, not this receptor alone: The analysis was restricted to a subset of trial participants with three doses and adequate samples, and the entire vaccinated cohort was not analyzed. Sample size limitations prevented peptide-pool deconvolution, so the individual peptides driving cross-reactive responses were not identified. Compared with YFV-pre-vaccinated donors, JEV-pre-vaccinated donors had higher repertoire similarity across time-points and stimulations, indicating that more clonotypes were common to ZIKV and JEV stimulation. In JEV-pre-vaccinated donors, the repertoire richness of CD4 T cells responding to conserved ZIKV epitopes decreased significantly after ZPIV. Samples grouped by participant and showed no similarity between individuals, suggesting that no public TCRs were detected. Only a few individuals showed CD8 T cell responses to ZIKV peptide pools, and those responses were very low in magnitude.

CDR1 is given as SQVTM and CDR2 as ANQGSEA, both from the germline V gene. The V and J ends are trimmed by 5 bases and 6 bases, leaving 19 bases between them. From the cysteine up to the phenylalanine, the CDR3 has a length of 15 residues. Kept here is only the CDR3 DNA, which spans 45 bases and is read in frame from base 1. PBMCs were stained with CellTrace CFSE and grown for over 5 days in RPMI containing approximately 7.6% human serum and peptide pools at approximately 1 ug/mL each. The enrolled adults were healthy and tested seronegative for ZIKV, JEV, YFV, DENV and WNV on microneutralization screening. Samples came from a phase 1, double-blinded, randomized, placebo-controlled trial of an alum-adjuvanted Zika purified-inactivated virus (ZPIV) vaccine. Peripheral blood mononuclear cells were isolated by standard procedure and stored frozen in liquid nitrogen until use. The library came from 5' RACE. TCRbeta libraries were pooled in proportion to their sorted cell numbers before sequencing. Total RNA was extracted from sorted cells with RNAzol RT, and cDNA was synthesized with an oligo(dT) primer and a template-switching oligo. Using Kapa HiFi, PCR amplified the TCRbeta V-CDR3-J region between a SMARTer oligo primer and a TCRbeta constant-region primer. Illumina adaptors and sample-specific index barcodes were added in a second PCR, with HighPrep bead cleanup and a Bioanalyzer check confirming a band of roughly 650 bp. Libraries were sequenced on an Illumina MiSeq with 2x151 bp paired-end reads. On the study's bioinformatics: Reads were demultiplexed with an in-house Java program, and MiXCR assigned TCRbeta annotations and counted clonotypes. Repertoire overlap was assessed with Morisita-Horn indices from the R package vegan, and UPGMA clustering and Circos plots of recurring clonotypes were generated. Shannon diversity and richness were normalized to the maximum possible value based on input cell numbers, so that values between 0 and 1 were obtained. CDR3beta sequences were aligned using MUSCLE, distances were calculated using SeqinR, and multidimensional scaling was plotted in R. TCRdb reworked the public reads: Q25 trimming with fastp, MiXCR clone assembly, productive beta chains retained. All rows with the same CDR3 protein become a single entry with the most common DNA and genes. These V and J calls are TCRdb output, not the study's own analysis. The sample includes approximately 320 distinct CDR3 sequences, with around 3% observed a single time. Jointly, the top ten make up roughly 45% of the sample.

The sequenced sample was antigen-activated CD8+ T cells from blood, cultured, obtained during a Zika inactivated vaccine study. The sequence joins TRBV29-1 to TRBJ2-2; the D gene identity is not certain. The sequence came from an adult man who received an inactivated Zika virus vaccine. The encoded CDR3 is CSVSVLPEGPGELFF. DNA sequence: TGCAGCGTTTCTGTCCTCCCGGAAGGTCCCGGGGAGCTGTTTTTT.